The T cell receptor (beta chain) described here comes from a study of CD8 T cells in ankylosing spondylitis. Study-wide results and limits: Disease-associated clones were reportedly significantly overrepresented in matched ankylosing spondylitis synovial fluid. Roughly 8 highly homologous variants made up a TCR beta motif that seemed to typify ankylosing spondylitis blood.

This clonotype came up many times. The antigen is undetermined. It was by quantitative 5'-RACE with molecular barcodes that TCR beta libraries were made. TCRdb re-called the 5' RACE reads with MiXCR, one entry per CDR3 protein. This repertoire shows 250,000 to 300,000 distinct CDR3 sequences, roughly 20% found once; its top ten account for roughly 7.4%. The sequencing input was blood, either unsorted or a sorted T cell fraction (not recorded which). This sequence originates from a male donor with ankylosing spondylitis or in good health (not recorded which).

The CDR3 DNA sequence: TGCAGTGCTCGCCCCCAGGAACTACTAATGAACACTGAAGCTTTCTTT. Encoded protein: CSARPQELLMNTEAFF. This chain uses TRBV20-1 with TRBJ1-1, with D hard to call. Germline lookup yields CDR1 DFQATT and CDR2 SNEGSKA (reference sequence). The CDR3 spans 16 residues. Trimming shortened V by 5 bases and J by 0 bases, and 19 bases separated the two germline ends.